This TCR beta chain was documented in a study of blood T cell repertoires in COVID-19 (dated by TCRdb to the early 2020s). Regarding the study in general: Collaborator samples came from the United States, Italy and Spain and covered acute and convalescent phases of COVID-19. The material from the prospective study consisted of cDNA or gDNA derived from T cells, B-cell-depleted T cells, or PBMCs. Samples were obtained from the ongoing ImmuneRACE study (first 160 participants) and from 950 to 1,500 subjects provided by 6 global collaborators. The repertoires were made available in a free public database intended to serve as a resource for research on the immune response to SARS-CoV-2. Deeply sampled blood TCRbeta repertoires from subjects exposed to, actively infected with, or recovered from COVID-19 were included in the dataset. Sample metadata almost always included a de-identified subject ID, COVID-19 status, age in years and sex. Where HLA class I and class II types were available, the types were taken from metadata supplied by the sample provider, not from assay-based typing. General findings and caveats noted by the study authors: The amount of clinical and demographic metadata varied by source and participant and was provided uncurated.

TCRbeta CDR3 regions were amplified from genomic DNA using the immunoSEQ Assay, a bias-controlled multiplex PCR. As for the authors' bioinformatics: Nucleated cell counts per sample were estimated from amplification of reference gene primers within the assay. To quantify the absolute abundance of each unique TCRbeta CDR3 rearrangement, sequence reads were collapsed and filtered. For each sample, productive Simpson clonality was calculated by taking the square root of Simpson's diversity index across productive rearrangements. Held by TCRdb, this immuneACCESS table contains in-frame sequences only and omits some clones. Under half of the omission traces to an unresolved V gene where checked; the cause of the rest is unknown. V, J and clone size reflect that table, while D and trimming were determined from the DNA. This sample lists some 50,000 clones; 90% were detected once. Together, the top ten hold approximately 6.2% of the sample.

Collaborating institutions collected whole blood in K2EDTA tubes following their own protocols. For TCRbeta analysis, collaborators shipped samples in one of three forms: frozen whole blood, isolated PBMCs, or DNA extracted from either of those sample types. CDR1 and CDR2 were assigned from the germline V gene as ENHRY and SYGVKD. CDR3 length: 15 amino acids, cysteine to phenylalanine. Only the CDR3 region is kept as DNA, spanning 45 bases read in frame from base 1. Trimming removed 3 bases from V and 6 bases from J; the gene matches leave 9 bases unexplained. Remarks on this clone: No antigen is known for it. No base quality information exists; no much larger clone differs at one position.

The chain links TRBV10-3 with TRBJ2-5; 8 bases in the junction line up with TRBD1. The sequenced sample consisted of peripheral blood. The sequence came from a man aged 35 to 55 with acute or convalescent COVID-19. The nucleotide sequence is TGTGCCATCAGTGATGCCAACCGACAGGGGAAGACCCAGTACTTC. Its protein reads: CAISDANRQGKTQYF.